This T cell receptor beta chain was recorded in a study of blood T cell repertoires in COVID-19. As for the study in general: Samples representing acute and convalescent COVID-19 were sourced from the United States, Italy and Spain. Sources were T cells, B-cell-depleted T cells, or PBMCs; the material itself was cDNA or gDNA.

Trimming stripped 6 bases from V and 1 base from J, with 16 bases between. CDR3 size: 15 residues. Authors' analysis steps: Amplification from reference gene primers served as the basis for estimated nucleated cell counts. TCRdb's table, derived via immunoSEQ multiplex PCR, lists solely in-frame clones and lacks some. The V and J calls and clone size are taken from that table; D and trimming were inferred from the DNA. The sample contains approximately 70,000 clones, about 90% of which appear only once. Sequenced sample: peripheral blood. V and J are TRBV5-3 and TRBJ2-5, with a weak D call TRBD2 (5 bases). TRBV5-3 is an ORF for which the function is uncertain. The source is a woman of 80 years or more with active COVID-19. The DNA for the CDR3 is TGTGCCAGAAAACTAGACGGGGTGGTCCAAGAGACCCAGTACTTC. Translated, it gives CARKLDGVVQETQYF.